Included here is one T cell receptor beta chain sequence, with context. Its antigen is unknown. No much larger clone is present one base from it, and per-base qualities are unavailable. The sample originates from a study of control samples from healthy donors and cancer patients (dated by TCRdb to 2020 to 2022). From the germline V gene (reference sequence), CDR1 is SGHKS and CDR2 is YYEKEE. Taken from cysteine to phenylalanine, the CDR3 has 15 residues. The sequence is cut down to CDR3 DNA, 45 bases in frame from base 1. V has 0 bases trimmed and J has 2 bases trimmed; junction bases matching no gene number 2. The library was prepared using the immunoSEQ multiplex PCR assay. This is the immuneACCESS table as TCRdb keeps it, with only in-frame sequences that have V and J called. A part of the clones is gone; compared with another copy, unresolved V genes explain less than half, and the rest is unexplained. The sample table lists over 100,000 clones, about nine tenths of them with a count of one. Together, the top ten hold roughly 4% of the sample.

The receptor was derived from a human donor in good health. The donor label of this sample is uncertain. The chain employs TRBV5-5 and TRBJ1-2, with 9 bases aligning to TRBD1. Sample: blood. The DNA sequence is given as TGTGCCAGCAGCTTGGGACAGGGGGTAAACTATGGCTACACCTTC. It translates to CASSLGQGVNYGYTF.